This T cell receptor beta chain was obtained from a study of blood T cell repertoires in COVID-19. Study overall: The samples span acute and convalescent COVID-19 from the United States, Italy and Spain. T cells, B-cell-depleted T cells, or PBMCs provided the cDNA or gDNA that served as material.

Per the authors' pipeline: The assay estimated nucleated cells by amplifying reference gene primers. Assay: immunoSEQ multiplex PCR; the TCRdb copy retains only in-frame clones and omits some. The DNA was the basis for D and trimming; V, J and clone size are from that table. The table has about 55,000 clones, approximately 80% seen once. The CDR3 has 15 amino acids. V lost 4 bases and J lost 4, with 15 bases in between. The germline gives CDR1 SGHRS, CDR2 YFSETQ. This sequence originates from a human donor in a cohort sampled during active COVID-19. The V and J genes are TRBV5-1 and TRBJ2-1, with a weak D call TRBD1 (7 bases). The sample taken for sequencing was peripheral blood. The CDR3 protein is CASSPGDRSYNEQFF. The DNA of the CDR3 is TGCGCCAGCAGCCCGGGGGACAGATCATACAATGAGCAGTTCTTC.